Shown below are 16 T cell receptor beta chains from a single sample sequenced in a study of tumor and adjacent non-tumor tissue in lung cancer. TCRbeta libraries were built with three rounds of nested PCR, modified from ARM-PCR. Via MiXCR, TCRdb re-called the multiplex PCR reads, giving one row per CDR3 protein. The data contain under 85,000 distinct CDR3 sequences, just over 75% of them singletons. The template was RNA from unsorted bulk tissue. Distant lung tissue was collected more than 3 cm away from the tumor edge. Sequences were obtained from distant non-tumor lung tissue. The receptors shown here come from a man aged 65 to 85 with non-small cell lung cancer.

Only a few counts were recorded for this clonotype. This may arise from a read error, as a much more abundant clone is one base away. A read error is likely, as this CDR3 ends without the conserved phenylalanine or tryptophan. CDR3 in DNA: TGCGCCAGCAGCTACGGGAACATTCAGTACTTG. This sequence encodes CASSYGNIQYL. The rearrangement uses TRBV5-1 and TRBJ2-4; D call uncertain. Germline-derived CDR1 and CDR2 are SGHRS and YFSETQ. CDR3 length: 11 amino acids. Trimming left V 3 bases short and J 7 bases short, with 5 bases between.

A word on this clonotype: With a much larger clone just one base away, this may be a read error. The chain couples TRBV5-4 to TRBJ2-1; D call uncertain. V was pared by 4 bases and J by 6 bases, with 14 bases between. Germline-derived CDR1 and CDR2 are SGHNT and YYREEE (reference sequence). CDR3 length: 14 amino acids. The CDR3 spells CASSPALIGNEQFF. CDR3 DNA: TGTGCCAGCAGCCCGGCATTAATCGGCAATGAGCAGTTCTTC.

A note on this clonotype: Here the CDR3 omits its conserved ending phenylalanine or tryptophan, so a read error is the likely source. The DNA is left out, because the CDR3 cannot be placed on it with certainty; the CDR3 is given as TCRdb lists it. The rearrangement joins TRBV11-2 to TRBJ2-4; the table's D gene call, TRBD1, was not cross checked with the DNA. The CDR3 is 16 residues long, counting both termini. Germline values: CDR1 SGHAT, CDR2 FQNNGV. CDR3 region: CASSPREREAKNIQYY.

There are many counts of this clonotype. V and J are TRBV20-1 and TRBJ1-1; the D is unclear. Germline CDR1 DFQATT, CDR2 SNEGSKA (reference sequence). V was pared by 5 bases and J by 5 bases, with 21 bases between. The CDR3 extends over 15 amino acids. The CDR3 DNA follows: TGCAGTGCTGATGACCGTACCCAGCCTGGGACTGAAGCTTTCTTT. Translated, it gives CSADDRTQPGTEAFF.

This clonotype occurred once. A junction boundary mismatches the germline segment, possibly from a read error. V usage is TRBV11-3 and J usage is TRBJ2-1; D is uncertain. The CDR3 runs to 16 residues. CDR1 and CDR2 from the germline V gene are SGHNT and YENEEA. CDR3 in DNA: TGTGTCAGCAGCTTGATCTCCGTGACGGCCTACAATGAGCAGTTCTTC. Translation: CVSSLISVTAYNEQFF.

V usage is TRBV12-3 or TRBV12-4 and J usage is TRBJ1-2; 8 bases fit TRBD1. This CDR3 is 14 amino acids long. The CDR3 loop reads CASGVGTGNYGYTF. For the CDR3, the DNA is TGTGCGAGCGGGGTCGGGACAGGCAACTATGGCTACACCTTC.

Points on this clonotype: A much larger clone is a single base away; this may be a read error. This chain links TRBV20-1 with TRBJ1-5; no definite D call. In germline, CDR1 is DFQATT, CDR2 SNEGSKA (reference sequence). This CDR3 has 14 residues. CDR3 nucleotide sequence: TGCAGTGCGGAGACTACAGATAGCAATAAGCCCCAGCATTTT. Translated, it gives CSAETTDSNKPQHF.

The chain combines TRBV11-2 with TRBJ2-7; TRBD2 might be the D (5 bases). CDR1 is SGHAT, CDR2 FQNNGV, per germline. V lost 0 bases, J lost 4 bases, and 13 bases lay in between. This CDR3 comprises 15 residues. The CDR3 region is CASSLDLGGRYEQYF. Written as DNA, the CDR3 is TGTGCCAGCAGCTTAGATCTAGGCGGGCGGTACGAGCAGTACTTC.

To note about this clonotype: Lacking the conserved final phenylalanine or tryptophan, this CDR3 likely reflects a read error. The gene calls are TRBV4-1 and TRBJ2-7, with D perhaps TRBD2 (6 bases). Germline CDR1 is MGHRA and CDR2 is YSYEKL. The CDR3 has 15 amino acids. The CDR3 here is CTSSLGGVRDGEQYL. CDR3 DNA sequence: TGCACCAGCAGCCTTGGAGGGGTGAGGGACGGCGAGCAGTACTTA.

This clonotype was detected only a few times. The chain links TRBV20-1 to TRBJ2-7, with 12 bases fitting TRBD1. Trimming at V came to 2 bases and at J to 7 bases, leaving 9 bases not matched to a gene. CDR3 size: 15 residues. Germline V gives CDR1 DFQATT, CDR2 SNEGSKA (reference sequence). The CDR3 loop is CSARLSGQGAVEQYF. DNA for the CDR3: TGCAGTGCTAGATTGTCGGGACAGGGGGCAGTTGAGCAGTACTTC.

This clonotype was detected ten times or more. The chain uses TRBV29-1 and TRBJ1-2; possibly TRBD1 for D (5 bases). V lost 4 bases and J lost 4, with 13 bases in between. The CDR3 length is 13 residues. The germline CDR1 and CDR2 sequences are SQVTM and ANQGSEA. DNA of the CDR3: TGCAGCGTTGGATCAGGGAACTTCTATGGCTACACCTTC. Translating gives CSVGSGNFYGYTF.

Comment on this clonotype: The missing conserved phenylalanine or tryptophan at the end of this CDR3 makes a read error likely. The V and J genes are TRBV14 and TRBJ2-1; TRBD2 is a possible D gene (6 bases). The germline V gene has CDR1 SGHDN and CDR2 FVKESK. The CDR3 extends over 13 amino acids. This chain's CDR3 is CASSLRLGNDQFS. CDR3 nucleotides: TGTGCCAGCAGCCTGCGACTAGGGAATGATCAGTTCTCC.

For this clonotype: An end of the junction differs from the germline gene, which may be a read error. V gene TRBV29-1 combines with J gene TRBJ2-5, with D tentatively TRBD1 (5 bases). The CDR3 is 13 amino acids. Germline-derived CDR1 and CDR2 are SQVTM and ANQGSEA. Written as DNA, the CDR3 is TGCTGCGTGGCCGACAGCTCACAAGAGACCCAGTACTTC. Translation: CCVADSSQETQYF.

This clonotype has only one observation. The junction shows a germline mismatch at one end, possibly a read error. V usage is TRBV10-3 and J usage is TRBJ2-7, with 7 bases lining up with TRBD1. Germline V CDR1 and CDR2: ENHRY, SYGVKD. The CDR3 has 16 residues. The DNA of the CDR3 is TGTGCCATCAGTGATCCCTACAGGGGAGCGTCCTACGACCAGTACTTC. As protein: CAISDPYRGASYDQYF.

This clonotype came up many times. One junction end does not reproduce the germline sequence, and a read error may be involved. This chain connects TRBV12-5 to TRBJ1-5, with D unresolved. The V gene's germline CDR1 is LGHNT and CDR2 FRNRAP. The CDR3 extends over 15 amino acids. The CDR3 here is CASGPARQSNQPRHF. CDR3 DNA sequence: TGTGCTAGTGGGCCCGCCCGGCAGTCCAATCAGCCCCGGCATTTT.

This clonotype was seen a few times. The junction departs from germline at one end; a sequencing error may be responsible. V gene TRBV6-2 or TRBV6-3 combines with J gene TRBJ2-2; weak D call: TRBD2 (6 bases). The germline gives CDR1 MNHEY, CDR2 SVGEGT. CDR3 size: 14 residues. CDR3 in amino acids: CASRRGTSAGELYF. Written as DNA, the CDR3 is TGTGCCAGCAGACGCGGGACCTCAGCTGGGGAGCTATATTTT.